What follows are 30 T cell receptor beta chains derived from one specimen sequenced in a study of T cells in Graves' hyperthyroidism and ophthalmopathy. TCR beta CDR3 region amplification was performed from RNA transcripts. The study used the HTBI primer set for a first-round RT-PCR of the TCR CDR3. TCRdb reanalysed the multiplex PCR reads using MiXCR and keeps one entry per CDR3 protein. Among over 500,000 distinct CDR3 sequences, roughly 17% were seen once, and the ten largest hold 17%. Sequences were obtained from blood. Source of these receptors: a woman aged 18-30 years with Graves' ophthalmopathy.

In this sample, this clonotype turned up a few times. The chain uses TRBV7-9 and TRBJ1-5, with TRBD1 matching 7 bases. V lost 5 bases and J lost 5; bases outside the gene matches: 6. The CDR3 extends over 14 amino acids. The V gene's germline CDR1 is SEHNR and CDR2 FQNEAQ (reference sequence). This CDR3 is CASSNTGTDQPQHF. The CDR3 DNA is TGTGCCAGCAGCAACACCGGGACAGATCAGCCCCAGCATTTT.

The sample holds many counts of this clonotype. The gene calls are TRBV5-1 and TRBJ2-1, with 9 bases that match TRBD2. Trimming at V came to 4 bases and at J to 6 bases, leaving 11 bases not matched to a gene. The CDR3 contains 16 residues. CDR1 is SGHRS and CDR2 is YFSETQ in the germline V gene. CDR3 coding DNA: TGCGCCAGCAGCCCAAAGGCTAGCGGGACCCCCAATGAGCAGTTCTTC. This sequence encodes CASSPKASGTPNEQFF.

The sample holds many counts of this clonotype. V gene TRBV6-1 combines with J gene TRBJ2-7, with D maybe TRBD2 (5 bases). The V and J ends lost 5 bases and 2 bases respectively, with 16 bases between them. There are 15 residues in the CDR3. Germline lookup yields CDR1 MNHNS and CDR2 SASEGT. CDR3 amino acids: CASSPPEGATYEQYF. Here the CDR3 DNA reads TGTGCCAGCAGTCCTCCCGAGGGTGCAACCTACGAGCAGTACTTC.

This clonotype was observed many times. This chain joins TRBV12-3 or TRBV12-4 and TRBJ2-3, with 7 nucleotides matching TRBD2. The length of the CDR3 is 15 residues. Unmatched junction bases numbered 6, after V lost 6 bases and J lost 0 bases. The CDR3 DNA reads as TGTGCCAGCAGCGGACTAGTGCATAGCACAGATACGCAGTATTTT. Translation: CASSGLVHSTDTQYF.

The chain has TRBV15 and TRBJ1-4; D might be TRBD1 (5 bases). V lost 3 bases, J lost 4 bases, and 18 bases lay in between. Germline V gives CDR1 LNHNV, CDR2 YYDKDF (reference sequence). The CDR3 length is 17 residues. The CDR3 loop reads CATSSQGLLYVNEKLFF. The CDR3 bases are TGTGCCACCAGCAGCCAGGGCCTCCTTTACGTTAATGAAAAACTGTTTTTT.

For this clonotype: A single base separates this from a much larger clone, so it may be a read error. The chain carries TRBV27 and TRBJ2-2, with D perhaps matching TRBD1 or TRBD2 (5 bases each). V was cut by 4 bases and J by 7 bases, with 16 bases left in between. The CDR3 covers 15 residues. Germline CDR1 and CDR2: MNHEY and SMNVEV (reference sequence). CDR3 sequence reads: CASSWFRESIGELFF. CDR3 sequence (DNA): TGTGCCAGCAGTTGGTTCAGGGAGAGCATCGGGGAGCTGTTTTTT.

This clonotype was observed at least ten times. The chain uses TRBV7-8 and TRBJ1-5, with unresolved D. V lost 5 bases and J lost 5, with 16 bases in between. The germline V gene has CDR1 SGHVS and CDR2 FQNEAQ. The CDR3 runs 15 residues. DNA of the CDR3: TGTGCCAGCAGCCCCCACCCCGGGGATGATCAGCCCCAGCATTTT. Encoded protein: CASSPHPGDDQPQHF.

The sample holds one count of this clonotype. This chain uses TRBV9 with TRBJ2-5; 13 nucleotides line up with TRBD2. Germline assignment: CDR1 SGDLS and CDR2 YYNGEE. Unmatched junction bases numbered 8, after V lost 2 bases and J lost 4 bases. The CDR3 is 17 amino acids. The CDR3 reads CASSVGTSGISGETQYF. In DNA form, the CDR3 reads TGTGCCAGCAGCGTGGGGACTAGCGGGATATCGGGAGAGACCCAGTACTTC.

The chain is built from TRBV20-1 and TRBJ1-4; D gene uncertain. CDR1 is DFQATT, CDR2 SNEGSKA, per germline (reference sequence). This CDR3 region has 15 residues. The CDR3 nucleotides are TGCAGCACTACCGCTACCCCGGAGAATAATGAAAAACTGTTTTTT. This encodes CSTTATPENNEKLFF.

In its sample, this clonotype was seen many times. This chain links TRBV4-1 with TRBJ1-6, with a weak D call TRBD1 (6 bases). The V and J ends lost 0 bases and 14 bases respectively, with 14 bases between them. The length of the CDR3 is 14 residues. In germline, CDR1 is MGHRA, CDR2 YSYEKL. As DNA, the CDR3 is TGCGCCAGCAGCCAAGAGACAGGCTGGTGGACCCTCCACTTT. Amino acid sequence: CASSQETGWWTLHF.

This clonotype has at least ten counts. As DNA, the CDR3 is TGCAGTGCTAGTTCATCCCGAACAGGGAGGGCTGAAGCTTTCTTT. Translated: CSASSSRTGRAEAFF. The V and J genes are TRBV20-1 and TRBJ1-1; TRBD1 is a possible D gene (6 bases). CDR3 length equals 15 residues. The germline V and J ends were trimmed by 3 bases and 6 bases, with 20 bases remaining between them. Germline V gene sequence: CDR1 DFQATT, CDR2 SNEGSKA (reference sequence).

This clonotype was seen at least ten times. The rearrangement joins TRBV5-4 to TRBJ2-3, with a weak D call TRBD2 (5 bases). The germline V gene has CDR1 SGHNT and CDR2 YYREEE (reference sequence). The CDR3 extends over 13 amino acids. V gave up 4 bases and J gave up 9 bases, with 15 bases separating them. The CDR3 nucleotides read TGTGCCAGCAGCGATGGGCCACCGGGGACGCAGTATTTT. It translates to CASSDGPPGTQYF.

This clonotype was observed many times. The V gene is TRBV27, the J gene TRBJ2-1, with TRBD2 matching over 9 bases. This CDR3 contains 16 residues. V was pared by 5 bases and J by 7 bases, with 12 bases of the junction left unmatched. Germline-derived CDR1 and CDR2 are MNHEY and SMNVEV (reference sequence). In nucleotides, the CDR3 is TGTGCCAGCAGTCCTCCCGATAGCGGGAGTTGGAATGAGCAGTTCTTC. This encodes CASSPPDSGSWNEQFF.

This clonotype came up many times. The rearrangement links TRBV7-9 to TRBJ2-1, with 13 bases identical to TRBD2. The CDR3 consists of 17 residues. After removal of 5 bases from V and 0 bases from J, the junction contained 4 bases not matched to a gene. Per the germline V gene, CDR1 is SEHNR and CDR2 is FQNEAQ (reference sequence). CDR3: CASSGGLAGPSYNEQFF. CDR3 nucleotides: TGTGCCAGCAGCGGGGGACTAGCGGGACCCTCCTACAATGAGCAGTTCTTC. Filled out from reference TRBV7-9 and TRBJ2-1, the complete variable domain reads DTGVSQNPRHKITKRGQNVTFRCDPISEHNRLYWYRQTLGQGPEFLTYFQNEAQLEKSRLLSDRFSAERPKGSFSTLEIQRTEQGDSAMYLCASSGGLAGPSYNEQFFGPGTRLTVL.

About this clonotype: Germline and junction disagree at one end, which may indicate a read error. In DNA form, the CDR3 reads TGTGCCAGCAGCTCGACCCGGGGGGAGGTACACGCGAACACCGGAGAGCTGTTTTTT. Protein: CASSSTRGEVHANTGELFF. This chain uses TRBV7-9 with TRBJ2-2; 7 bases align to TRBD2. The CDR3 is 19 amino acids. Germline CDR1 and CDR2: SEHNR and FQNEAQ (reference sequence).

To note about this clonotype: A much larger clone is a single base away; this may be a read error. The chain couples TRBV24-1 to TRBJ1-1; D uncertain. The germline V gene has CDR1 KGHDR and CDR2 SFDVKD. CDR3 length: 13 residues. The CDR3 here is CTTSDGLNTEAFF. The CDR3 nucleotides read TGTACCACCAGCGACGGGTTGAACACTGAAGCTTTCTTT.

The J gene is TRBJ1-1, the V gene TRBV10-3, with D possibly being TRBD1 (5 bases). The V and J ends lost 3 bases and 7 bases respectively, with 12 bases between them. CDR1 is ENHRY, CDR2 SYGVKD, per germline. The CDR3 is 13 amino acids. The CDR3 DNA follows: TGTGCCATCAGTGATGGGACGAAGCTTGAAGCTTTCTTT. Its protein is CAISDGTKLEAFF.

This clonotype was observed many times. In nucleotides, the CDR3 is TGTGCCAGCAGCTTAGTTTGGGGACCCCGCGAGACCCAGTACTTC. This translates into CASSLVWGPRETQYF. The chain combines TRBV7-8 with TRBJ2-5; D may match TRBD1 or TRBD2 (5 bases each). V shed 1 base and J shed 5 bases, with 14 bases lying between them. The CDR3 totals 15 residues. Germline V gives CDR1 SGHVS, CDR2 FQNEAQ.

This clonotype was found many times. J is TRBJ1-1 and V is TRBV20-1, with TRBD1 identical over 9 bases. The germline gives CDR1 DFQATT, CDR2 SNEGSKA (reference sequence). The CDR3 runs 14 residues. J lost 6 bases, V lost 6 bases, and 11 bases had no gene match. The DNA of the CDR3 is TGCAGTGCCCTCCCGGGACAGGGAGGACCTGAAGCTTTCTTT. Residues: CSALPGQGGPEAFF.

Turning to this clonotype: A much larger clonotype is one base distant, so this may be a read error. V usage is TRBV28 and J usage is TRBJ2-1; D is possibly TRBD1 (6 bases). The CDR3 runs to 13 residues. CDR1 and CDR2 (germline): MDHEN, SYDVKM. The CDR3 spells CARSDNRATEQFF. Here the CDR3 DNA reads TGTGCCCGCAGTGATAACAGGGCTACTGAGCAGTTCTTC.

The chain uses TRBV29-1 and TRBJ1-1, with 7 positions matching TRBD1. The germline V gene encodes CDR1 SQVTM and CDR2 ANQGSEA. This CDR3 contains 13 residues. With 6 bases clipped from V and 0 bases from J, the junction kept 4 bases outside the gene matches. In DNA form, the CDR3 reads TGCAGCGTCTCGACAGGGATGAACACTGAAGCTTTCTTT. Its protein is CSVSTGMNTEAFF.

The table lists this clonotype with many counts. The V and J genes are TRBV3-1 and TRBJ1-4; D remains unclear. The CDR3 has 16 amino acids. V was trimmed by 0 bases and J by 7 bases, leaving 15 bases between them. Germline CDR1 LGHDT, CDR2 YNNKEL (reference sequence). CDR3 nucleotide sequence: TGTGCCAGCAGCCAAGATTCCGGTTTAGGTGGTGAAAAACTGTTTTTT. Its protein product is CASSQDSGLGGEKLFF.

The chain carries TRBV9 and TRBJ2-7; tentatively, D is TRBD1 (6 bases). Trimming pared 0 bases from V and 1 base from J, leaving 11 bases between. Germline V gene data show CDR1 as SGDLS and CDR2 as YYNGEE. The CDR3 is made up of 15 amino acids. CDR3 loop: CASSVGQGRSYEQYF. CDR3 coding DNA: TGTGCCAGCAGCGTAGGCCAGGGGCGATCCTACGAGCAGTACTTC.

There are many counts of this clonotype. The genes are TRBV2 and TRBJ2-5; 13 nucleotides align to TRBD2. The J segment lost 2 bases and the V segment lost 6 bases, leaving 9 bases of the junction unmatched. Germline values: CDR1 SNHLY, CDR2 FYNNEI. The CDR3 sequence is 17 residues long. CDR3 residues: CASSGPLAGGLQETQYF. DNA for the CDR3: TGTGCCAGCAGCGGCCCACTAGCGGGGGGGCTACAAGAGACCCAGTACTTC. Full variable domain (rest looked up from reference TRBV2 and TRBJ2-5): EPEVTQTPSHQVTQMGQEVILRCVPISNHLYFYWYRQILGQKVEFLVSFYNNEISEKSEIFDDQFSVERPDGSNFTLKIRSTKLEDSAMYFCASSGPLAGGLQETQYFGPGTRLLVL.

The chain employs TRBV6-1 and TRBJ1-4; D gene unclear. Germline V gene data show CDR1 as MNHNS and CDR2 as SASEGT. V dropped 2 bases and J dropped 4 bases, with 17 bases sitting between them. The CDR3 runs 17 residues. CDR3 in amino acids: CASSETVRLPINEKLFF. CDR3 DNA sequence: TGTGCCAGCAGTGAAACGGTCAGATTACCAATTAATGAAAAACTGTTTTTT.

The genes are TRBV5-1 and TRBJ2-3; TRBD1 agrees at 9 bases. The CDR3 totals 16 residues. J lost 4 bases, V lost 0 bases, and 6 bases had no gene match. Germline CDR1 and CDR2: SGHRS and YFSETQ. The CDR3: CASSLVRDRDPDTQYF. CDR3 DNA: TGCGCCAGCAGCTTGGTCCGGGACAGGGACCCAGATACGCAGTATTTT.

The gene calls are TRBV20-1 and TRBJ1-2; a possible D gene is TRBD1 (5 bases). V dropped 7 bases and J dropped 4 bases, with 16 bases sitting between them. This CDR3 contains 13 residues. Germline V CDR1 and CDR2: DFQATT, SNEGSKA (reference sequence). The DNA of the CDR3 is TGCAGTGTAACTCAGGGAGACGCCTATGGCTACACCTTC. Protein sequence: CSVTQGDAYGYTF.

The gene calls are TRBV19 and TRBJ2-1; D may correspond to TRBD1 or TRBD2 (5 bases each). The germline gives CDR1 LNHDA, CDR2 SQIVND (reference sequence). With 5 bases removed from V and 5 bases from J, the gap between germline ends came to 19 bases. The CDR3 is 16 amino acids. The chain's CDR3 is CASSPDSGWGNNEQFF. The CDR3 DNA reads as TGTGCCAGTAGTCCCGATTCAGGGTGGGGGAACAATGAGCAGTTCTTC.

This clonotype was found many times. CDR3 amino acids: CASSHPGTGEATGYGYTF. CDR3 sequence (DNA): TGTGCCAGCAGTCACCCCGGGACAGGGGAGGCCACGGGCTATGGCTACACCTTC. The gene calls are TRBV11-2 and TRBJ1-2; 10 positions match TRBD1. Germline V gene data show CDR1 as SGHAT and CDR2 as FQNNGV. Trimming cost V 6 bases and J 4 bases; bases outside gene matches: 17. The CDR3 loop spans 18 amino acids.

This clonotype showed up many times. This chain connects TRBV10-3 to TRBJ2-7, with 8 positions matching TRBD2. The V and J ends lost 4 bases and 3 bases, in that order; junction bases with no gene match: 8. This CDR3 is built from 15 residues. Germline lookup yields CDR1 ENHRY and CDR2 SYGVKD. The DNA for the CDR3 is TGTGCCATCAGTGCATCTACGGGGGGGGGCTACGAGCAGTACTTC. This codes for CAISASTGGGYEQYF.